Listed below are T cell receptor beta chains from one sample, sequenced in a study of cytomegalovirus exposure and HLA in healthy donors. The table came from immunoSEQ multiplex PCR; TCRdb's copy has only in-frame clones and leaves some out. The repertoire holds under 200,000 clones, with about 89% as singletons. The sample consisted of PBMCs. The receptors were gathered from a woman between 18 and 30 years old in good health and CMV-seropositive. CDR3s include the opening cysteine and the closing phenylalanine or tryptophan. The order of the fields is clone size, V gene, J gene, D gene, CDR3 DNA, CDR3 protein. A D gene is named only where the DNA matches it firmly. Part of the rows lack a size; the others show once, few, many or a class for expanded clones.

>-|TRBV4-1|TRBJ1-1|-
TGCGCCAGCAGCCAAATAGCGAACACTGAAGCTTTCTTT
CASSQIANTEAFF
>-|TRBV10-2|TRBJ2-2|TRBD2
TGCGCCAGCGGAGAGAGCGGGGGGGTCCACACCGGGGAGCTGTTTTTT
CASGESGGVHTGELFF
>-|TRBV7-9|TRBJ1-2|-
TGTGCCAGCAGCTTTGAGGGTGGCTATGGCTACACCTTC
CASSFEGGYGYTF
>-|TRBV4-1|TRBJ2-3|TRBD1
TGCGCCAGCAGCTTCCGACAGGGAGATACGCAGTATTTT
CASSFRQGDTQYF
>-|TRBV28|TRBJ2-7|TRBD1
TGTGCCAGCAGTCCGACAGGGGAGGACGAGCAGTACTTC
CASSPTGEDEQYF
>-|TRBV29-1|TRBJ1-1|TRBD1
TGCAGCGTTCGGGACAGAAGCATGAACACTGAAGCTTTCTTT
CSVRDRSMNTEAFF
>-|TRBV27|TRBJ2-1|TRBD2
TGTGCCAGCAGTACTATCGGGACTAGCGGGAGTTACGGGCCCTACAATGAGCAGTTCTTC
CASSTIGTSGSYGPYNEQFF
>-|TRBV4-1|TRBJ2-7|-
TGCGCCAGCAGCCAAGACAGGGTTGGCCACGAGCAGTACTTC
CASSQDRVGHEQYF
>-|TRBV28|TRBJ1-2|-
TGTGCCAGCAGTTCAGTACAGAGAGTTTATGGCTACACCTTC
CASSSVQRVYGYTF
>-|TRBV19|TRBJ2-3|TRBD2
TGTGCCAGTAGTATTGGACTAGCGGGAGGGCCAGATACGCAGTATTTT
CASSIGLAGGPDTQYF
>-|TRBV15|TRBJ2-1|TRBD2
TGTGCCACCAGCAGGGTGAAGACTAGCGGGAACGATGAGCAGTTCTTC
CATSRVKTSGNDEQFF
>-|TRBV4-3|TRBJ2-7|TRBD2
TGCGCCAGCAGCCAAGGAGTTCTGGACCCTAAAATTGGCGGGAGACTCAACTACGAGCAGTACTTC
CASSQGVLDPKIGGRLNYEQYF
>once|TRBV28|TRBJ2-3|-
TGTGCCAGCAGTCACAGGGAGATCAGCACAGATACGCAGTATTTT
CASSHREISTDTQYF
>-|TRBV18|TRBJ2-1|-
TGTGCCAGCTCACCCGTCGGTACCGATGAGCAGTTCTTC
CASSPVGTDEQFF
>-|TRBV2|TRBJ1-1|-
TGTGCCAGCCTTTTATACACTGAAGCTTTCTTT
CASLLYTEAFF
>-|TRBV11-2|TRBJ2-7|-
TGTGCCAGCAGCTTTATCGGCGGATCCTACGAGCAGTACTTC
CASSFIGGSYEQYF
>-|TRBV27|TRBJ2-4|TRBD2
TGTGCCAGCAGTTTAATCGGGGCTAGCGGGGTTTTTGCTCAAAACATTCAGTACTTC
CASSLIGASGVFAQNIQYF
>-|TRBV27|TRBJ1-5|-
TGTGCCATTAGACATAGCAATCAGCCCCAGCATTTT
CAIRHSNQPQHF
>-|TRBV4-1|TRBJ2-2|TRBD2
TGCGCCAGCAGCCAAGTGGGACTAGCGGGGGAGAACACCGGGGAGCTGTTTTTT
CASSQVGLAGENTGELFF
>-|TRBV19|TRBJ2-3|-
TGTGCCAGTAGTCCCCACTACGATACGCAGTATTTT
CASSPHYDTQYF
>-|TRBV2|TRBJ2-5|-
TGTGCCAGCAGTGAAGCCTCCGGCAGGGCGGAGACCCAGTACTTC
CASSEASGRAETQYF
>-|TRBV13|TRBJ2-7|TRBD1
TGTGCCAGCAGACCAGCGGGACAGGGCTACGAGCAGTACTTC
CASRPAGQGYEQYF
>-|TRBV9|TRBJ2-5|TRBD2
TGTGCCAGCAGCGCCCGACTAGCGGGAGGCCAAGAGACCCAGTACTTC
CASSARLAGGQETQYF
>-|TRBV6-5|TRBJ1-3|-
TGTGCCAGCAGTTCCAGTGGTGGAGACACCATATATTTT
CASSSSGGDTIYF
>-|TRBV2|TRBJ1-5|-
TGTGCCAGCAGTGATCAGACAGCACATTATAGCAATCAGCCCCAGCATTTT
CASSDQTAHYSNQPQHF
>once|TRBV6-1|TRBJ2-2|-
TGTGCCAGCAGTCGAGGGCGTAACACCGGGGAGCTGTTTTTT
CASSRGRNTGELFF
>-|TRBV28|TRBJ1-1|-
TGTGCCAGCAGTCCGCGTCCGCAGGGGACTGAAGCTTTCTTT
CASSPRPQGTEAFF
>-|TRBV5-1|TRBJ2-1|-
TGCGCCAGCAGCTTGGTGACTACTAGCAACAATGAGCAGTTCTTC
CASSLVTTSNNEQFF
>-|TRBV2|TRBJ2-7|TRBD2
TGTGCCAGCAGTCCGACACTAGCGGGATTCGGCGAGCAGTACTTC
CASSPTLAGFGEQYF
>-|TRBV6-5|TRBJ1-5|-
TGTGCCAGCAGGACTAATAGCAATCAGCCCCAGCATTTT
CASRTNSNQPQHF
>-|TRBV28|TRBJ1-5|TRBD1
TGTGCCAGCAGGCTCAGGGGGCTTAGCAATCAGCCCCAGCATTTT
CASRLRGLSNQPQHF
>-|TRBV4-3|TRBJ1-1|-
TGCGCCAGCAGCCAAAACCCGACAGCAATCGCTGAAGCTTTCTTT
CASSQNPTAIAEAFF
>-|TRBV27|TRBJ1-6|-
TGTGCCAGCAGCCGTGGAGGATCCTATAATTCACCCCTCCACTTT
CASSRGGSYNSPLHF